The clone carrying this T cell receptor (beta chain) occurred many times. What it binds is unknown. The data originate from a study of T-cell memory formation after mild COVID-19. Whole-study context: The TCR clusters were mostly specific to one donor. The study's findings and limits: Second-wave clones reaching peak frequency on day 37 lacked confirmed SARS-CoV-2 specificity. Detection of some responders pre-infection suggested pre-existing cross-reactive memory T cells participated. Clones that got smaller from day 15 to 85 had even CD4/CD8, while clones growing later tipped toward CD4+.

MiXCR was run by TCRdb on the 5' RACE reads, yielding one entry per CDR3 protein. The data hold approximately 300,000 distinct CDR3 sequences, with approximately 19% observed a single time. CDR3 size: 13 residues. Trimming cost V 4 bases and J 12 bases; bases outside gene matches: 8. The germline CDR1 and CDR2 sequences are SGHTA and FQGTGA. V is TRBV7-3 and J is TRBJ2-7; 11 bases line up with TRBD2. Material for sequencing was PBMCs or a T cell subset sorted from them (not recorded which). The clonotype was recovered from a man younger than 35 who had mild COVID-19 (a few samples of this study predate the infection). Cell type and time point are not known. CDR3 sequence: CASSSGTSGQRYF. DNA for the CDR3: TGTGCCAGCAGCTCCGGGACTAGCGGCCAAAGGTACTTC.